This TCR beta chain comes out of a study of T cells after yellow fever vaccination. Study-level information: EM, EMRA, CM and Tscm memory subsets were sorted using CD3, CD45RA, CCR7 and CD95.

From germline, CDR1 is LGHDT and CDR2 YNNKEL (reference sequence). Trimming left V 0 bases short and J 4 bases short, with 9 bases between. The length of the CDR3 is 14 residues. In this sample, this clonotype turned up many times. Study results and caveats: The study noted that FACS-sorted repertoires could contain abundant clonotypes contaminating from the bulk population.

A process of 5'RACE template switching, which added a universal primer site and UMIs, was used to make TCR cDNA. TCRdb used MiXCR to reprocess the 5' RACE reads, holding one entry per CDR3 protein. The table lists 20,000 to 25,000 distinct CDR3 sequences, 3.4% of them singletons, with more than 0.75% in the top ten. The TCR sequence derives from a man in his late teens or twenties who received the YFV17D yellow fever vaccine. The J gene is TRBJ1-1, the V gene TRBV3-1; D is uncertain. The specimen comprised PBMCs, either bulk or a sorted T-cell subset (CD4+, CD8+, memory, or dextramer-sorted; not recorded which), sampled roughly 47 days after the first yellow fever vaccination. As DNA, the CDR3 is TGTGCCAGCAGCCAAGATACACGAGTCACTGAAGCTTTCTTT. It encodes CASSQDTRVTEAFF.